The 32 T cell receptor beta chains given below trace back to one sample, sequenced in a study of blood T cell repertoires in COVID-19. Data came from immunoSEQ multiplex PCR; TCRdb stores just in-frame clones and leaves some out. The sample includes 200,000 to 250,000 clones, about 91% of them seen just once. The specimen was PBMCs or T cells enriched from blood (not recorded which). Receptor source: a young man with acute COVID-19.

CDR3 region: CASSHGQGKREAFF. For the CDR3, the DNA is TGTGCCAGCAGCCATGGACAGGGAAAGAGAGAAGCTTTCTTT. This chain links TRBV3-1 (or the pseudogene TRBV3-2) with TRBJ1-1, with 8 bases matching TRBD1. CDR3 length: 14 amino acids. V gave up 3 bases and J gave up 8 bases; unmatched junction bases: 8. Germline V CDR1 and CDR2: LGHDT, YNNKEL (reference sequence).

This clone is a singleton in its sample. J is TRBJ2-5 and V is TRBV7-6; 9 bases are shared with TRBD2. The CDR3 extends over 16 amino acids. CDR1 is SGHVS and CDR2 is FNYEAQ in the germline V gene. V shed 5 bases and J 4 bases; nucleotides not matched to a gene: 11. The CDR3 nucleotides read TGTGCCAGCAGCCATGAGATAGCGGGAGCGGGAGAGACCCAGTACTTC. Amino acid sequence: CASSHEIAGAGETQYF. The full variable domain, in which reference TRBV7-6 and TRBJ2-5 provide the parts outside the CDR3, is GAGVSQSPRYKVTKRGQDVALRCDPISGHVSLYWYRQALGQGPEFLTYFNYEAQQDKSGLPNDRFSAERPEGSISTLTIQRTEQRDSAMYRCASSHEIAGAGETQYFGPGTRLLVL.

The V gene is TRBV9, the J gene TRBJ1-1; D is unresolved. Trimming stripped 3 bases from V and 1 base from J, with 16 bases between. The length of the CDR3 is 16 residues. CDR1 and CDR2 from the germline V gene are SGDLS and YYNGEE. The CDR3 protein is CASSASRQEGNTEAFF. Here the CDR3 DNA reads TGTGCCAGCAGCGCGAGCCGCCAGGAGGGGAACACTGAAGCTTTCTTT.

The J gene is TRBJ1-1, the V gene TRBV7-9; 8 bases are shared with TRBD1. CDR1 SEHNR and CDR2 FQNEAQ come from the germline V gene (reference sequence). This CDR3 has 15 residues. Trimming cost V 5 bases and J 2 bases; bases outside gene matches: 7. CDR3 sequence: CASSGQTGVNTEAFF. As DNA, the CDR3 is TGTGCCAGCAGCGGGCAGACAGGGGTCAACACTGAAGCTTTCTTT.

This rearrangement joins TRBV5-1 to TRBJ1-1, with D maybe TRBD1 (6 bases). CDR1 is SGHRS and CDR2 is YFSETQ in the germline V gene. The CDR3 runs 15 residues. Trimming removed 1 base at V and 4 bases at J, with 14 bases between. CDR3 region: CASSLIPGEGTEAFF. In DNA, the CDR3 is TGCGCCAGCAGCTTGATACCAGGGGAAGGCACTGAAGCTTTCTTT.

This chain links TRBV4-1 with TRBJ1-3, with TRBD1 as a possible D gene (6 bases). Per germline, CDR1 MGHRA and CDR2 YSYEKL. The V end lost 2 bases, the J end lost 4 bases, and 21 bases lay between the germline ends. The CDR3 covers 18 residues. The CDR3 sequence: CASSQLRAGVFGGNTIYF. The CDR3 DNA follows: TGCGCCAGCAGCCAACTCAGGGCAGGGGTCTTCGGAGGAAACACCATATATTTT.

V usage is TRBV27 and J usage is TRBJ2-6; the D gene is possibly TRBD1 (6 bases). The CDR3 sequence is 16 residues long. Germline CDR1 is MNHEY and CDR2 is SMNVEV (reference sequence). V was clipped by 8 bases and J by 4 bases, with 18 bases between them. CDR3 loop: CASPPQGNSGANVLTF. CDR3 in DNA: TGTGCCAGCCCCCCTCAGGGGAACTCAGGGGCCAACGTCCTGACTTTC.

The chain is built from TRBV30 and TRBJ1-2, with TRBD1 as a possible D gene (6 bases). Trimming removed 0 bases at V and 7 bases at J, with 9 bases between. Germline loops: CDR1 GTSNPN, CDR2 SVGIG (reference sequence). This CDR3 spans 12 amino acids. The CDR3 coding sequence is TGTGCCTGGAGTGTCACAGGGTTTGGCTACACCTTC. Translation: CAWSVTGFGYTF.

Details on this clone: Relative to the germline gene, one junction end is altered; a read error may explain this. The chain employs TRBV18 and TRBJ2-5; possibly TRBD1 for D (6 bases). The germline V gene has CDR1 KGHSH and CDR2 LQKENI. The CDR3 runs 13 residues. CDR3 in amino acids: CASSPQGGETQYF. The CDR3 region has the DNA TGTGCCAGCTCGCCACAGGGCGGGGAGACCCAGTACTTC.

This chain uses TRBV28 with TRBJ1-4, with TRBD1 identical over 9 bases. V lost 4 bases and J lost 7; bases outside the gene matches: 7. The length of the CDR3 is 15 residues. The germline V gene encodes CDR1 MDHEN and CDR2 SYDVKM. The CDR3 DNA reads as TGTGCCAGCAGTTACCGGGACAGGGACCTTGAAAAACTGTTTTTT. Its protein product is CASSYRDRDLEKLFF.

This clone was found once. The chain is built from TRBV10-2 and TRBJ1-5, with D tentatively TRBD1 (6 bases). Germline V lookup: CDR1 WSHSY, CDR2 SAAADI. Trimming took 6 bases from V and 6 from J, leaving 15 bases between them. The CDR3 length is 14 residues. The CDR3 spells CASRPTGQPQPQHF. Here the CDR3 DNA reads TGCGCCAGCAGGCCCACAGGGCAGCCTCAGCCCCAGCATTTT.

The chain carries TRBV4-3 and TRBJ1-2; TRBD1 aligns across 7 bases. The CDR3 covers 14 residues. From germline, CDR1 is LGHNA and CDR2 YSLEER. The junction had 2 bases not matched to a gene; V was cut back by 0 bases and J by 4 bases. The CDR3 spells CASSQDGTAYGYTF. Written as DNA, the CDR3 is TGCGCCAGCAGCCAAGACGGGACAGCCTATGGCTACACCTTC.

The CDR3 region has the DNA TGTGCCAGCAGTCCCGGACAGGGGGGAAACACCATATATTTT. Translation gives CASSPGQGGNTIYF. This chain connects TRBV25-1 to TRBJ1-3, with 9 bases aligning to TRBD1. The germline gives CDR1 MGHDK, CDR2 SYGVNS. This CDR3 has 14 residues. The ends lost 5 bases at V and 4 bases at J; junction bases unmatched: 3.

In the case of this clone: The DNA is omitted, as the CDR3 cannot be located on it reliably, and the CDR3 follows TCRdb's listing. The chain recombines TRBV19 with TRBJ2-7; TRBD1, as called in the table, went unchecked against the DNA. The CDR3 has 14 residues if both end residues are counted. CDR1 and CDR2 (germline): LNHDA, SQIVND (reference sequence). CDR3 sequence reads: CASTSGQGALEQYF.

This clone was found a few times. The V call is TRBV4-3, the J call TRBJ2-7, with 14 bases matching TRBD2. The trim removed 4 bases at V and 2 bases at J, leaving 4 bases unmatched. Germline CDR1 and CDR2: LGHNA and YSLEER. The CDR3 is 16 residues long. The CDR3 DNA sequence: TGCGCCAGCAGCCGCCTGACTAGCGGGAGGGCCTACGAGCAGTACTTC. It translates to CASSRLTSGRAYEQYF.

The chain is built from TRBV28 and TRBJ1-2; 11 nucleotides match TRBD1. The CDR3 is 14 amino acids. V trimming: 4 bases; J trimming: 7 bases; junction bases outside the gene matches: 5. CDR1 and CDR2 (germline): MDHEN, SYDVKM. Written as DNA, the CDR3 is TGTGCCAGCAGTTCCGGACAGGGGGCTGGTGGCTACACCTTC. Translation: CASSSGQGAGGYTF.

This clone was counted only a few times. This chain uses TRBV4-2 with TRBJ2-7; a possible D gene is TRBD2 (5 bases). In germline, CDR1 is LGHNA, CDR2 YNFKEQ. V was trimmed by 2 bases and J by 0 bases, leaving 14 bases between them. The length of the CDR3 is 16 residues. Here the CDR3 reads CASSQLVSDSSYEQYF. The DNA of the CDR3 is TGTGCCAGCAGCCAACTAGTTAGCGATAGCTCCTACGAGCAGTACTTC.

This clone appeared a single time. The chain couples TRBV19 to TRBJ2-5; 7 nucleotides line up with TRBD1. The CDR3 consists of 15 residues. Germline V gene lookup returns CDR1 LNHDA and CDR2 SQIVND (reference sequence). The V gene end was trimmed by 3 bases and the J gene end by 1 base; junction bases not matched to a gene: 5. In nucleotides, the CDR3 is TGTGCCAGTAGTATCCCGGGACAGACCCAAGAGACCCAGTACTTC. It encodes CASSIPGQTQETQYF.

The CDR3 DNA follows: TGTGCCAGCAGCCTTGGTGCGATCTCTGGAAACACCATATATTTT. Translated: CASSLGAISGNTIYF. The chain is built from TRBV5-6 and TRBJ1-3; D is unresolved. V was trimmed by 4 bases and J by 0 bases, leaving 11 bases between them. CDR1 and CDR2 (germline): SGHDT, YYEEEE. The CDR3 spans 15 residues.

The chain employs TRBV5-5 and TRBJ1-1; a possible D gene is TRBD1 (6 bases). This CDR3 has 14 amino acids. Germline V CDR1 and CDR2: SGHKS, YYEKEE (reference sequence). Trimming shortened V by 2 bases and J by 4 bases, and 12 bases separated the two germline ends. The CDR3 here is CASSFDGGPTEAFF. CDR3 coding DNA: TGTGCCAGCAGCTTCGACGGGGGGCCCACTGAAGCTTTCTTT. Full variable domain (missing parts from reference TRBV5-5 and TRBJ1-1): DAGVTQSPTHLIKTRGQQVTLRCSPISGHKSVSWYQQVLGQGPQFIFQYYEKEERGRGNFPDRFSARQFPNYSSELNVNALLLGDSALYLCASSFDGGPTEAFFGQGTRLTVV.

The chain employs TRBV5-5 and TRBJ2-2, with TRBD2 matching 11 bases. This CDR3 region has 18 residues. Looked up from germline, CDR1 is SGHKS and CDR2 is YYEKEE (reference sequence). J was trimmed by 3 bases and V by 4 bases; bases with no gene match: 11. CDR3 sequence: CASSPHPLAGADTGELFF. DNA for the CDR3: TGTGCCAGCAGCCCACACCCACTAGCGGGAGCGGACACCGGGGAGCTGTTTTTT.

This rearrangement joins TRBV12-3 or TRBV12-4 to TRBJ2-1, with D uncertain. CDR3 length: 10 residues. The germline V and J ends were trimmed by 6 bases and 8 bases, with 5 bases remaining between them. CDR3 coding DNA: TGTGCCAGCAGCTCAGATGAGCAGTTCTTC. This sequence encodes CASSSDEQFF.

J is TRBJ1-5 and V is TRBV9; no clear D gene. The CDR3 runs to 14 residues. The germline V gene encodes CDR1 SGDLS and CDR2 YYNGEE. The germline V and J ends were trimmed by 0 bases and 0 bases, with 4 bases remaining between them. The CDR3 nucleotides are TGTGCCAGCAGCGTAGCAGATAGCAATCAGCCCCAGCATTTT. It translates to CASSVADSNQPQHF.

The gene calls are TRBV2 and TRBJ1-1; D not certain. Trimming took 6 bases from V and 7 from J, leaving 9 bases between them. Per germline, CDR1 SNHLY and CDR2 FYNNEI. The CDR3 loop spans 11 amino acids. The CDR3 DNA follows: TGTGCCAGCAGCCGGGAGGGTGAAGCTTTCTTT. Its protein is CASSREGEAFF.

The V and J genes are TRBV3-1 (or the pseudogene TRBV3-2) and TRBJ2-7; 11 bases fit TRBD1. Germline loops: CDR1 LGHDT, CDR2 YNNKEL (reference sequence). Losses at the gene ends were 3 bases for V and 2 bases for J; bases not matched to a gene: 3. The CDR3 is made up of 15 amino acids. The CDR3 DNA sequence: TGTGCCAGCAGCCATGAGGGACAGGGGGCCTACGAGCAGTACTTC. It encodes CASSHEGQGAYEQYF.

This clone has just a few counts. The V gene is TRBV15, the J gene TRBJ2-2, with TRBD2 as a possible D gene (5 bases). CDR3 length equals 15 residues. V dropped 0 bases and J dropped 5 bases, with 10 bases sitting between them. Germline loops: CDR1 LNHNV, CDR2 YYDKDF (reference sequence). CDR3 coding DNA: TGTGCCACCAGCAGAGATCGGGGAAAAACCGGGGAGCTGTTTTTT. Its protein product is CATSRDRGKTGELFF. Complete variable domain (other parts from reference TRBV15 and TRBJ2-2): DAMVIQNPRYQVTQFGKPVTLSCSQTLNHNVMYWYQQKSSQAPKLLFHYYDKDFNNEADTPDNFQSRRPNTSFCFLDIRSPGLGDTAMYLCATSRDRGKTGELFFGEGSRLTVL.

V is TRBV6-5 and J is TRBJ1-5; 8 nucleotides align to TRBD1. V shed 4 bases and J 3 bases; nucleotides not matched to a gene: 5. This CDR3 is 15 amino acids long. Germline-derived CDR1 and CDR2 are MNHEY and SVGAGI. CDR3 residues: CASSSDRGHNQPQHF. DNA of the CDR3: TGTGCCAGCAGTTCTGACAGGGGTCACAATCAGCCCCAGCATTTT.

This clone was seen only once. This chain connects TRBV11-2 to TRBJ2-3, with 9 positions matching TRBD2. CDR3 length: 17 amino acids. Germline lookup yields CDR1 SGHAT and CDR2 FQNNGV. V lost 3 bases, J lost 3 bases, and 10 bases stayed unmatched. Here the CDR3 reads CASSFFFSGRRTDTQYF. The CDR3 DNA follows: TGTGCCAGCAGCTTTTTTTTTAGCGGGAGAAGAACAGATACGCAGTATTTT.

The rearrangement uses TRBV28 and TRBJ2-3, with 7 bases aligning to TRBD2. The ends lost 2 bases at V and 1 base at J; junction bases unmatched: 0. The CDR3 sequence is 14 residues long. The germline V gene encodes CDR1 MDHEN and CDR2 SYDVKM. Written as DNA, the CDR3 is TGTGCCAGCAGTTTAACTAGCGGCACAGATACGCAGTATTTT. This codes for CASSLTSGTDTQYF. The whole variable domain, filled in from reference TRBV28 and TRBJ2-3, reads DVKVTQSSRYLVKRTGEKVFLECVQDMDHENMFWYRQDPGLGLRLIYFSYDVKMKEKGDIPEGYSVSREKKERFSLILESASTNQTSMYLCASSLTSGTDTQYFGPGTRLTVL.

V is TRBV3-1 (or the pseudogene TRBV3-2) and J is TRBJ1-5, with a possible D match to TRBD1 (5 bases). Germline loops: CDR1 LGHDT, CDR2 YNNKEL (reference sequence). The CDR3 is made up of 13 amino acids. Trimming stripped 4 bases from V and 7 bases from J, with 11 bases between. The CDR3, as DNA: TGTGCCAGCAGCCCGCCGGGGGTCCAGCCCCAGCATTTT. Amino acid sequence: CASSPPGVQPQHF.

The gene calls are TRBV7-6 and TRBJ2-1; D gene unclear. CDR1 and CDR2 from the germline V gene are SGHVS and FNYEAQ. The CDR3 contains 15 residues. Trimming cost V 5 bases and J 3 bases, with 14 bases left between them. The CDR3 reads CASSPRHALYNEQFF. The CDR3 DNA reads TGTGCCAGCAGCCCTAGGCATGCCCTCTACAATGAGCAGTTCTTC.

This chain connects TRBV6-1 to TRBJ1-5; 7 positions match TRBD1. Germline CDR1 MNHNS, CDR2 SASEGT. V shed 4 bases, J shed 4 bases, and the junction held 13 bases outside the gene matches. The length of the CDR3 is 17 residues. CDR3 region: CASSGETGVGGNQPQHF. In nucleotides, the CDR3 is TGTGCCAGCAGTGGGGAAACAGGGGTCGGCGGGAATCAGCCCCAGCATTTT.